This TCR beta chain was identified in a study of CD8+CD57+ T cells in acquired aplastic anemia. Whole-study context: The study obtained an average of about 3.4 ug of DNA from sorted CD4+ and CD8+ cells.

Genomic DNA served as template for TCR beta VDJ and CDR3 profiling. One entry per CDR3 protein results from TCRdb running MiXCR on the reads. The sample contains approximately 220,000 distinct CDR3 sequences, roughly 45% of which appear only once. To note about this clonotype: Antigen unknown.

Overall study results and limits: Patients and controls shared under 35 CD8+ CDR3 sequences, which appeared highly expressed in patients and within their immunodominant clones.

The CDR3 runs to 14 residues. J lost 4 bases, V lost 5 bases, and 5 bases had no gene match. Germline V gene lookup returns CDR1 SGHVS and CDR2 FQNEAQ. All sequencing subjects had displayed CD8+CD57+ cell expansion on flow cytometry. Patients were treatment-naive when blood was sampled. The sequence was collected from a human donor with aplastic anemia. V and J are TRBV7-8 and TRBJ2-7, with 10 bases identical to TRBD1. The sequencing sample was made of sorted CD4+, CD8+, or CD8+CD57+ T cells (not recorded which) from PBMCs. The CDR3 loop is CASSEGQGYYEQYF. For the CDR3, the DNA is TGTGCCAGCAGCGAGGGACAGGGGTATTACGAGCAGTACTTC.